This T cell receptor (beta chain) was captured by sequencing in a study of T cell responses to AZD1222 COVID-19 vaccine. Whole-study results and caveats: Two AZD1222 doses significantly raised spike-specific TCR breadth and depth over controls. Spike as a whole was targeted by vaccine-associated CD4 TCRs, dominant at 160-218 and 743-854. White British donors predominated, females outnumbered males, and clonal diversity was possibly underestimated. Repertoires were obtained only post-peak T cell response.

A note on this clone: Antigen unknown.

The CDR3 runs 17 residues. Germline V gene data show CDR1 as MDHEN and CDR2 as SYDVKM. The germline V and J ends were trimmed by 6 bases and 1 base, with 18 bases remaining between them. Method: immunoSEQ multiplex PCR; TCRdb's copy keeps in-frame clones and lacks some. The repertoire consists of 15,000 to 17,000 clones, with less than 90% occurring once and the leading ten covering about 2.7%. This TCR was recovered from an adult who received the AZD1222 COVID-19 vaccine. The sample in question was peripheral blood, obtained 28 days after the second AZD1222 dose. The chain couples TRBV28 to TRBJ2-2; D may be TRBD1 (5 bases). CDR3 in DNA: TGTGCCAGCAGGCCCTCCCTGGACACAGTGAACACCGGGGAGCTGTTTTTT. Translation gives CASRPSLDTVNTGELFF. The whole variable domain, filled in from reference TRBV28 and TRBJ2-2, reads DVKVTQSSRYLVKRTGEKVFLECVQDMDHENMFWYRQDPGLGLRLIYFSYDVKMKEKGDIPEGYSVSREKKERFSLILESASTNQTSMYLCASRPSLDTVNTGELFFGEGSRLTVL.